The 20 T cell receptor beta chains in this list originate from one sample, sequenced in a study of shared clonotypes between healthy human individuals (dated by TCRdb to the early 2020s). The library was made by the immunoSEQ multiplex PCR assay. Held by TCRdb, this immuneACCESS table contains in-frame sequences only and omits some clones. Under half of the omission traces to an unresolved V gene where checked; the cause of the rest is unknown. The sample table shows about 480,000 clones, and approximately 79% are seen once. Roughly an eighth of the sample goes to the ten largest clones. The specimen sequenced was PBMCs. These receptors originate from a middle-aged woman in good health. Some clones in this sample may be carry-over from other donors' samples.

In DNA, the CDR3 is TGTGCCAGCTCACCATCCCGCTCGGGCCTAGCGGGAACAGAGCAGTACTTC. Translating gives CASSPSRSGLAGTEQYF. The chain carries TRBV18 and TRBJ2-7; 9 bases map to TRBD2. The CDR3 is made up of 17 amino acids. CDR1 and CDR2 from the germline V gene are KGHSH and LQKENI. V lost 2 bases, J lost 7 bases, and 15 bases stayed unmatched.

This sequence joins TRBV2 and TRBJ2-3, with 10 bases that match TRBD2. The CDR3 length is 14 residues. V gave up 9 bases and J gave up 0 bases; unmatched junction bases: 3. Germline V gene sequence: CDR1 SNHLY, CDR2 FYNNEI. CDR3 in DNA: TGTGCCAGTCTAGCGGGAGTTAGCACAGATACGCAGTATTTT. Its protein is CASLAGVSTDTQYF.

V and J are TRBV6-5 and TRBJ2-3; a weak D match, TRBD2 (6 bases). V dropped 2 bases and J dropped 3 bases, with 15 bases sitting between them. The CDR3 is made up of 16 amino acids. CDR1 is MNHEY, CDR2 SVGAGI, per germline. This CDR3 reads CASSYLRGGKTDTQYF. DNA of the CDR3: TGTGCCAGCAGTTACCTTCGGGGCGGGAAGACAGATACGCAGTATTTT.

The V and J genes are TRBV10-3 and TRBJ2-1; weak D call: TRBD1 (6 bases). This CDR3 region has 13 residues. The germline V gene has CDR1 ENHRY and CDR2 SYGVKD. Trimming took off 10 bases at V and 7 bases at J, with 17 bases between the two ends. The CDR3 spells CATRTGSENEQFF. DNA of the CDR3: TGTGCCACCCGAACAGGGTCGGAGAATGAGCAGTTCTTC.

The chain has TRBV5-1 and TRBJ1-6; 7 bases fit TRBD1. The CDR3 totals 14 residues. The trim removed 0 bases at V and 10 bases at J, leaving 4 bases unmatched. Per germline, CDR1 SGHRS and CDR2 YFSETQ. In DNA form, the CDR3 reads TGCGCCAGCAGCTTGGCGCAGGGGGGGTCACCCCTCCACTTT. Its translation: CASSLAQGGSPLHF.

This clone was detected only a few times. The chain links TRBV7-2 to TRBJ2-1, with 8 bases aligning to TRBD2. With 5 bases clipped from V and 7 bases from J, the junction kept 10 bases outside the gene matches. The CDR3 has 15 amino acids. Germline loops: CDR1 SGHTA, CDR2 FQGNSA. The CDR3 sequence is CASSVWAGRGNEQFF. CDR3 DNA: TGTGCCAGCAGCGTCTGGGCCGGGAGGGGTAATGAGCAGTTCTTC.

The chain recombines TRBV5-4 with TRBJ2-7, with 8 bases aligning to TRBD2. The trim removed 4 bases at V and 2 bases at J, leaving 8 bases unmatched. The length of the CDR3 is 15 residues. Germline V gene sequence: CDR1 SGHNT, CDR2 YYREEE (reference sequence). This CDR3 is CASSPPIAGPYEQYF. Written as DNA, the CDR3 is TGTGCCAGCAGCCCTCCTATAGCGGGACCCTACGAGCAGTACTTC.

The gene calls are TRBV5-4 and TRBJ2-2; the D gene is possibly TRBD2 (6 bases). The V end was cut by 4 bases, the J end by 6 bases, with 16 bases between. Germline CDR1 is SGHNT and CDR2 is YYREEE (reference sequence). There are 15 residues in the CDR3. The CDR3 region has the DNA TGTGCCAGCAGCCGAATGACTAGTTACCCCGGGGAGCTGTTTTTT. It is translated as CASSRMTSYPGELFF.

The chain combines TRBV5-5 with TRBJ1-2; weak D call: TRBD1 (5 bases). Germline V gives CDR1 SGHKS, CDR2 YYEKEE (reference sequence). Between the trimmed V and J ends, which lost 0 bases and 7 bases, there was a span of 7 bases. This CDR3 has 12 residues. CDR3 protein: CASSLAGGGYTF. In nucleotides, the CDR3 is TGTGCCAGCAGCTTGGCTGGGGGTGGCTACACCTTC.

Of note for this clone: One end of the junction varies from germline; a read error may be responsible. The V call is TRBV9, the J call TRBJ2-7; 8 bases match TRBD2. Germline assignment: CDR1 SGDLS and CDR2 YYNGEE. The CDR3 is 13 amino acids. The CDR3 nucleotides are TGCCAAGGGGAGCGGGAGAATTCCTACGAGCAGTACTTC. The encoded protein is CQGERENSYEQYF. The full variable domain, in which reference TRBV9 and TRBJ2-7 provide the parts outside the CDR3, is DSGVTQTPKHLITATGQRVTLRCSPRSGDLSVYWYQQSLDQGLQFLIQYYNGEERAKGNILERFSAQQFPDLHSELNLSSLELGDSALYFCQGERENSYEQYFGPGTRLTVT.

This clone is a singleton in its sample. At one of its ends the junction is not consistent with the germline gene, which may arise from a read error. This chain joins TRBV7-9 and TRBJ1-1; D gene ambiguous. The CDR3 is 16 residues long. In germline, CDR1 is SEHNR, CDR2 FQNEAQ (reference sequence). The CDR3 region is CASGLVFSTMNTEAFF. DNA of the CDR3: TGTGCCAGCGGCTTAGTGTTCAGCACCATGAACACTGAAGCTTTCTTT.

This clone was counted at least ten times. This sequence joins TRBV6-6 and TRBJ1-1, with unresolved D. The germline V gene has CDR1 MNHNY and CDR2 SVGAGI (reference sequence). The CDR3 is 12 amino acids. With 8 bases removed from V and 5 bases from J, the gap between germline ends came to 12 bases. The CDR3 nucleotides read TGTGCCAGCCTTCTCGGGGTAACTGAAGCTTTCTTT. This codes for CASLLGVTEAFF.

The rearrangement joins TRBV5-6 to TRBJ2-1; D gene ambiguous. Germline V gene data show CDR1 as SGHDT and CDR2 as YYEEEE. Trimming stripped 2 bases from V and 9 bases from J, with 6 bases between. This CDR3 is 11 amino acids long. The CDR3 sequence is CASSFWGEQFF. The CDR3 DNA sequence: TGTGCCAGCAGCTTTTGGGGTGAGCAGTTCTTC.

In its sample, this clone was seen once. V gene TRBV6-1 combines with J gene TRBJ1-2; 11 bases are a match to TRBD1. CDR1 and CDR2 (germline): MNHNS, SASEGT. This CDR3 is 15 amino acids long. After removal of 5 bases from V and 5 bases from J, the junction contained 7 bases not matched to a gene. The CDR3 here is CASSPGQGAGYGYTF. In nucleotides, the CDR3 is TGTGCCAGCAGTCCAGGACAGGGGGCAGGTTATGGCTACACCTTC.

The CDR3, as DNA: TGTGCCAGCAGCTTTAGCGGGGAAGAGACCCAGTACTTC. Its translation is CASSFSGEETQYF. J is TRBJ2-5 and V is TRBV5-8; TRBD2 matches 8 bases. The CDR3 loop spans 13 amino acids. The ends lost 2 bases at V and 3 bases at J; junction bases unmatched: 0. Germline CDR1 is SGHTS and CDR2 is YDEGEE. Full variable domain (remainder filled in from reference TRBV5-8 and TRBJ2-5): EAGVTQSPTHLIKTRGQQATLRCSPISGHTSVYWYQQALGLGLQFLLWYDEGEERNRGNFPPRFSGRQFPNYSSELNVNALELEDSALYLCASSFSGEETQYFGPGTRLLVL.

The rearrangement joins TRBV4-1 to TRBJ2-1, with D perhaps matching TRBD2 (5 bases). CDR1 and CDR2 (germline): MGHRA, YSYEKL. This CDR3 spans 17 amino acids. Trimming pared 2 bases from V and 4 bases from J, leaving 18 bases between. As DNA, the CDR3 is TGCGCCAGCAGCCAAAGAAGAGAGGGAGTGCGGTACAATGAGCAGTTCTTC. Translated, it gives CASSQRREGVRYNEQFF.

The chain employs TRBV28 and TRBJ2-5; D is perhaps TRBD1 (6 bases). The J call may be in error: the DNA end matches TRBJ2-7 better. Germline V gene data show CDR1 as MDHEN and CDR2 as SYDVKM. The CDR3 covers 17 residues. The CDR3 region has the DNA TGTGCCAGCAGTTACCGGGACATCCGAGGGGGCTCCTACGAGCAGTACTTC. This sequence encodes CASSYRDIRGGSYEQYF.

Remarks on this clone: The sample holds other DNA sequences that translate to the same CDR3. The chain joins TRBV15 to TRBJ2-7; D is undetermined. Per germline, CDR1 LNHNV and CDR2 YYDKDF (reference sequence). There are 14 residues in the CDR3. Trimming took 0 bases from V and 1 from J, leaving 7 bases between them. In DNA, the CDR3 is TGTGCCACCAGCAGAGATCAAGGGTCCTACGAGCAGTACTTC. It codes for CATSRDQGSYEQYF.

CDR3 sequence reads: CASRPRTSVKYNEQFF. The CDR3 region has the DNA TGTGCCAGCAGGCCCCGGACTAGCGTGAAGTACAATGAGCAGTTCTTC. The chain joins TRBV7-9 to TRBJ2-1, with TRBD2 matching over 9 bases. Trimming took 6 bases from V and 4 from J; bases not matched to a gene: 10. This CDR3 is 16 amino acids long. The germline V gene encodes CDR1 SEHNR and CDR2 FQNEAQ (reference sequence).

The chain is built from TRBV7-9 and TRBJ2-5; D unresolved. The CDR3 has 12 amino acids. Trimming stripped 4 bases from V and 4 bases from J, with 7 bases between. Germline CDR1 and CDR2: SEHNR and FQNEAQ (reference sequence). CDR3 sequence reads: CASSYLRETQYF. CDR3 bases: TGTGCCAGCAGCTACCTCCGAGAGACCCAGTACTTC.